The 20 T cell receptor beta chains below all came from one sample that was sequenced in a study of blood T cell repertoires in COVID-19. Here immunoSEQ multiplex PCR was the method, and the copy in TCRdb shows in-frame clones only, minus some. Here the sample spans 140,000 to 150,000 clones, roughly three quarters being singletons. Material for sequencing was PBMCs or T cells enriched from blood (not recorded which). The receptors derive from a woman aged 45-65 years who had recovered from COVID-19.

In DNA, the CDR3 is TGTGCCAGCAGTTTGTTCGGACAGGGGAGATACGAGCAGTACTTC. Residues: CASSLFGQGRYEQYF. The J gene is TRBJ2-7, the V gene TRBV27; 9 bases align to TRBD1. Germline V gene sequence: CDR1 MNHEY, CDR2 SMNVEV (reference sequence). Trimming took 3 bases from V and 4 from J; bases not matched to a gene: 7. This CDR3 is built from 15 residues.

CDR3 loop: CASSLQQGQDGYTF. The CDR3 coding sequence is TGTGCCAGCAGCTTGCAACAGGGGCAAGATGGCTACACCTTC. The V gene is TRBV5-8, the J gene TRBJ1-2; 7 positions match TRBD1. The CDR3 has 14 amino acids. J gave up 6 bases and V 1 base, and 6 bases lay outside the gene matches. In germline, CDR1 is SGHTS, CDR2 YDEGEE.

The sample holds a few counts of this clone. The chain is built from TRBV12-3 or TRBV12-4 and TRBJ2-4; D is possibly TRBD1 (5 bases). V lost 1 base and J lost 6, with 7 bases in between. The CDR3 is made up of 13 amino acids. The CDR3 coding sequence is TGTGCCAGCAGTTTAGTTAGGGGAAACATTCAGTACTTC. Protein: CASSLVRGNIQYF.

The rearrangement uses TRBV7-2 and TRBJ1-4; D possibly corresponds to TRBD1 (5 bases). CDR1 is SGHTA and CDR2 is FQGNSA in the germline V gene. The V end was cut by 3 bases, the J end by 7 bases, with 12 bases between. This CDR3 comprises 14 residues. Here the CDR3 reads CASSLGGLSEKLFF. CDR3 nucleotides: TGTGCCAGCAGCTTGGGGGGTCTGAGTGAAAAACTGTTTTTT.

CDR3 DNA sequence: TGTGCCAGCAGCGTGAGATCACAGGGAGACACAGATACGCAGTATTTT. Translation gives CASSVRSQGDTDTQYF. The V and J genes are TRBV9 and TRBJ2-3; D might be TRBD1 (6 bases). The germline gives CDR1 SGDLS, CDR2 YYNGEE. V lost 2 bases and J 2 bases, leaving 15 bases between the germline ends. The length of the CDR3 is 16 residues.

To note about this clone: At one of its ends the junction is not consistent with the germline gene, which may arise from a read error. The J gene is TRBJ1-2, the V gene TRBV23-1, with TRBD1 matching over 7 bases. TRBV23-1 is marked as an open reading frame, function uncertain. There are 15 residues in the CDR3. CDR3: CASSQGTAANYGHTF. CDR3 in DNA: TGCGCCAGCAGTCAAGGGACAGCTGCTAACTATGGCCACACCTTC.

CDR3 sequence reads: CASRTTGRNEKLFF. The CDR3 nucleotides are TGTGCCAGCAGGACGACAGGGCGTAATGAAAAACTGTTTTTT. The chain recombines TRBV28 with TRBJ1-4, with 7 bases lining up with TRBD1. V trimming: 6 bases; J trimming: 4 bases; junction bases outside the gene matches: 5. CDR1 and CDR2 (germline): MDHEN, SYDVKM. CDR3 length equals 14 residues. Drawing the rest from reference TRBV28 and TRBJ1-4, the complete variable domain is DVKVTQSSRYLVKRTGEKVFLECVQDMDHENMFWYRQDPGLGLRLIYFSYDVKMKEKGDIPEGYSVSREKKERFSLILESASTNQTSMYLCASRTTGRNEKLFFGSGTQLSVL.

The count of this clone is one. The chain combines TRBV15 with TRBJ2-6; tentatively, D is TRBD2 (6 bases). Germline CDR1 LNHNV, CDR2 YYDKDF (reference sequence). CDR3 length: 15 amino acids. Trimming removed 10 bases from V and 1 base from J, with 14 bases in between. CDR3: CAISRDWSGANVLTF. The CDR3 nucleotides read TGTGCCATCTCGAGGGACTGGTCTGGGGCCAACGTCCTGACTTTC.

The rearrangement joins TRBV19 to TRBJ1-5; D remains ambiguous. Germline V CDR1 and CDR2: LNHDA, SQIVND (reference sequence). The CDR3 consists of 14 residues. Trimming cost V 4 bases and J 0 bases, with 7 bases left between them. The CDR3 DNA follows: TGTGCCAGTAGTAGACAAAGTAGCAATCAGCCCCAGCATTTT. It specifies CASSRQSSNQPQHF.

This clone was recorded once. The chain carries TRBV6-5 and TRBJ1-2; D gene uncertain. There are 14 residues in the CDR3. Germline CDR1 MNHEY, CDR2 SVGAGI. V lost 6 bases and J lost 7, with 18 bases in between. CDR3 amino acids: CASRSPTRGVGYTF. CDR3 DNA: TGTGCCAGCAGATCCCCGACCCGCGGGGTTGGCTACACCTTC.

V gene TRBV28 combines with J gene TRBJ2-7; the D gene is possibly TRBD1 (6 bases). Between the trimmed V and J ends, which lost 6 bases and 1 base, there was a span of 10 bases. CDR3 length equals 13 residues. The germline V gene has CDR1 MDHEN and CDR2 SYDVKM. As DNA, the CDR3 is TGTGCCAGCAGGTTAACAGGGTCCTACGAGCAGTACGTC. This gives the protein CASRLTGSYEQYV.

This sequence joins TRBV9 and TRBJ2-3, with 7 bases identical to TRBD2. Per germline, CDR1 SGDLS and CDR2 YYNGEE. CDR3 size: 15 residues. V dropped 7 bases and J dropped 2; count of bases not matched to a gene: 10. The CDR3 DNA reads as TGTGCCAGCGGGAAAGGCGGGAGAGACACAGATACGCAGTATTTT. Translated: CASGKGGRDTDTQYF.

This clone was counted only a few times. This chain links TRBV11-2 with TRBJ1-1, with TRBD1 matching over 7 bases. The CDR3 is 14 amino acids. Looked up from germline, CDR1 is SGHAT and CDR2 is FQNNGV. Unmatched junction bases numbered 7, after V lost 5 bases and J lost 4 bases. The DNA of the CDR3 is TGTGCCAGCAGCAAGGGGGCGGAGATCACTGAAGCTTTCTTT. Amino acids: CASSKGAEITEAFF.

The rearrangement joins TRBV7-8 to TRBJ2-7; D remains ambiguous. The CDR3 contains 13 residues. CDR1 is SGHVS, CDR2 FQNEAQ, per germline. V was clipped by 3 bases and J by 3 bases, with 9 bases between them. The CDR3 DNA follows: TGTGCCAGCAGCTTTCAAGCTCTCTACGAGCAGTACGTC. Translating gives CASSFQALYEQYV.

This clone was picked up one time. For the CDR3, the DNA is TGTGCCAGCAGCTTATCCGACGGGACTGCGAACACCGGGGAGCTGTTTTTT. Amino acid sequence: CASSLSDGTANTGELFF. V gene TRBV7-9 combines with J gene TRBJ2-2, with a tentative D call TRBD2 (6 bases). Trimming removed 2 bases at V and 0 bases at J, with 13 bases between. Germline V gene data show CDR1 as SEHNR and CDR2 as FQNEAQ (reference sequence). The CDR3 covers 17 residues. Drawing the rest from reference TRBV7-9 and TRBJ2-2, the complete variable domain is DTGVSQNPRHKITKRGQNVTFRCDPISEHNRLYWYRQTLGQGPEFLTYFQNEAQLEKSRLLSDRFSAERPKGSFSTLEIQRTEQGDSAMYLCASSLSDGTANTGELFFGEGSRLTVL.

This chain links TRBV2 with TRBJ2-6; no definite D call. Germline V lookup: CDR1 SNHLY, CDR2 FYNNEI. The CDR3 is 15 amino acids. V lost 2 bases, J lost 0 bases, and 5 bases lay in between. CDR3: CASSENFSGANVLTF. The CDR3 DNA follows: TGTGCCAGCAGTGAAAACTTCTCTGGGGCCAACGTCCTGACTTTC.

Details on this clone: Other nucleotide sequences from this sample produce the same CDR3. The rearrangement links TRBV5-1 to TRBJ1-3; 11 bases align to TRBD1. This CDR3 is built from 15 residues. Unmatched junction bases numbered 2, after V lost 4 bases and J lost 2 bases. The germline V gene has CDR1 SGHRS and CDR2 YFSETQ. DNA of the CDR3: TGCGCCAGCAGCCTGGGACAGGGGGCTGGAAACACCATATATTTT. Amino acid sequence: CASSLGQGAGNTIYF.

This clone was counted a few times. This CDR3 reads CASSYRGASYEQYF. CDR3 nucleotide sequence: TGTGCCAGCAGTTATCGGGGGGCCTCCTACGAGCAGTACTTC. The V call is TRBV6-5, the J call TRBJ2-7, with D possibly TRBD2 on 7 matching bases. Germline V gene sequence: CDR1 MNHEY, CDR2 SVGAGI. The CDR3 has 14 residues. Between the trimmed V and J ends, which lost 3 bases and 0 bases, there was a span of 9 bases.

The chain has TRBV5-4 and TRBJ1-2, with D possibly being TRBD1 (5 bases). Deletions cut 4 bases from V and 8 bases from J, with 12 bases between. CDR3 size: 12 residues. Germline CDR1 reads SGHNT; CDR2 reads YYREEE (reference sequence). CDR3 DNA sequence: TGTGCCAGCAGCGAGAGGTCAGGGGGCTACACCTTC. This codes for CASSERSGGYTF.

The rearrangement joins TRBV28 to TRBJ1-1; D may be TRBD1 (5 bases). The CDR3 extends over 12 amino acids. V was shortened by 6 bases and J by 7 bases, with 12 bases between the two germline ends. CDR1 is MDHEN and CDR2 is SYDVKM in the germline V gene. The CDR3 coding sequence is TGTGCCAGCAGGGCCTCAGGGATTGAAGCTTTCTTT. Translating it yields CASRASGIEAFF.